These 9 T cell receptor beta chains were all obtained from the same sample, sequenced in a study of cytomegalovirus exposure and HLA in healthy donors (dated by TCRdb to 2017 to 2019). Preparation of the library involved the immunoSEQ multiplex PCR assay. The multiplex PCR relied on a mix of 60 forward primers for TCR Vbeta segments and 13 reverse primers for TCR Jbeta segments. Imported from immuneACCESS, the table was reduced by TCRdb to in-frame sequences with V and J called. These copies leave out some clones; in studies compared against another copy, an unresolved V gene accounts for under half, and the cause of the remainder is not known. The sample table holds under 150,000 clones, of which over 70% were seen once. 3% to 4% of the sample comes from the top ten. Sequences were obtained from PBMCs. The receptors stem from a woman in her thirties or forties in good health and CMV-seronegative.

This CDR3 is CASSRQGARGFNEQFF. Written as DNA, the CDR3 is TGTGCCAGTAGCAGACAGGGGGCGCGGGGTTTCAATGAGCAGTTCTTC. The chain couples TRBV19 to TRBJ2-1; 10 bases are shared with TRBD1. The V gene end was trimmed by 6 bases and the J gene end by 6 bases; junction bases not matched to a gene: 11. The CDR3 runs 16 residues. Per germline, CDR1 LNHDA and CDR2 SQIVND (reference sequence).

This chain joins TRBV19 and TRBJ2-7; 8 bases fit TRBD2. Germline-derived CDR1 and CDR2 are LNHDA and SQIVND (reference sequence). The CDR3 has 14 amino acids. V trimming: 3 bases; J trimming: 5 bases; junction bases outside the gene matches: 6. The CDR3 coding sequence is TGTGCCAGTAGTATCTCCGGGAGGGCCAACGAGCAGTACTTC. This sequence encodes CASSISGRANEQYF.

This chain connects TRBV10-3 to TRBJ2-7, with a tentative D call TRBD1 (6 bases). The V gene's germline CDR1 is ENHRY and CDR2 SYGVKD. V was shortened by 11 bases and J by 4 bases, with 21 bases between the two germline ends. This CDR3 region has 14 residues. CDR3: CAHGQSRGKYEQYF. The CDR3 DNA follows: TGTGCCCACGGGCAAAGCAGGGGAAAGTACGAGCAGTACTTC.

The rearrangement uses TRBV5-4 and TRBJ2-3, with a weak D call TRBD1 (6 bases). V was shortened by 0 bases and J by 3 bases, with 20 bases between the two germline ends. Germline V gene sequence: CDR1 SGHNT, CDR2 YYREEE (reference sequence). The CDR3 length is 18 residues. The CDR3 loop is CASSLDGGSGWRTDTQYF. In DNA form, the CDR3 reads TGTGCCAGCAGCTTGGATGGGGGCAGCGGTTGGAGAACAGATACGCAGTATTTT.

This clone was detected only once. The chain carries TRBV6-5 and TRBJ1-2; D is uncertain. CDR1 and CDR2 (germline): MNHEY, SVGAGI. Trimming left V 6 bases short and J 2 bases short, with 10 bases between. The CDR3 spans 13 residues. The CDR3 protein is CASSRTRNYGYTF. The CDR3 DNA is TGTGCCAGCAGCCGGACTCGGAACTATGGCTACACCTTC.

The genes are TRBV25-1 and TRBJ2-1; no definite D call. The length of the CDR3 is 14 residues. The ends were cut back, 3 bases at V and 0 bases at J, with 6 bases in the middle. Looked up from germline, CDR1 is MGHDK and CDR2 is SYGVNS. The DNA of the CDR3 is TGTGCCAGCAGTGATAGGAGCTCCTACAATGAGCAGTTCTTC. This gives the protein CASSDRSSYNEQFF.

This clone was seen repeatedly, ten times or more. The rearrangement uses TRBV7-2 and TRBJ1-4; 7 bases align to TRBD1. Looked up from germline, CDR1 is SGHTA and CDR2 is FQGNSA. The CDR3 has 14 amino acids. The V segment lost 5 bases and the J segment 8 bases; nucleotides outside the gene matches: 8. The CDR3 nucleotides read TGTGCCAGCAGCATCACAGGGGTGGGGGAAAAACTGTTTTTT. Its translation: CASSITGVGEKLFF.

The rearrangement joins TRBV19 to TRBJ1-1, with TRBD1 identical over 7 bases. J lost 8 bases, V lost 7 bases, and 1 base had no gene match. CDR3 length equals 10 residues. Germline V gene sequence: CDR1 LNHDA, CDR2 SQIVND (reference sequence). Here the CDR3 DNA reads TGTGCCAGTACAGGGGGGGAAGCTTTCTTT. As protein: CASTGGEAFF. Full variable domain (missing parts from reference TRBV19 and TRBJ1-1): DGGITQSPKYLFRKEGQNVTLSCEQNLNHDAMYWYRQDPGQGLRLIYYSQIVNDFQKGDIAEGYSVSREKKESFPLTVTSAQKNPTAFYLCASTGGEAFFGQGTRLTVV.

The rearrangement joins TRBV6-5 to TRBJ2-7; the match to TRBD1 covers 7 bases. Germline CDR1 MNHEY, CDR2 SVGAGI. This CDR3 has 13 residues. V lost 8 bases to trimming and J lost 6 bases; unmatched junction nucleotides: 10. CDR3 loop: CASGVNRGFEQYF. Written as DNA, the CDR3 is TGTGCCAGCGGGGTGAACAGGGGTTTCGAGCAGTACTTC.